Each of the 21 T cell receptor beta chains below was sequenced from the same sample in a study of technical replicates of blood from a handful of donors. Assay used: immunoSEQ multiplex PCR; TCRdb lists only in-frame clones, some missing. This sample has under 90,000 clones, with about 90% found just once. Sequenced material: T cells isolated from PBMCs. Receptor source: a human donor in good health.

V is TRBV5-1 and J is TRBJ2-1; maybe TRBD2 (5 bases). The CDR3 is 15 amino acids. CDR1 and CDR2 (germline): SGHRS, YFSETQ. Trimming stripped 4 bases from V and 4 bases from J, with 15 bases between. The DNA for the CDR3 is TGCGCCAGCAGCGTGACTACGTCCCTTTACAATGAGCAGTTCTTC. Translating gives CASSVTTSLYNEQFF.

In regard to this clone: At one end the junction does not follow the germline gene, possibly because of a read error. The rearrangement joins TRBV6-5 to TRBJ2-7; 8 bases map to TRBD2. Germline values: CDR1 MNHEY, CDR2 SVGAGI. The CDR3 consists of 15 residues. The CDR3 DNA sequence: TGTGCCAGCATTTCGGGGACTAGTAACTCCCACGAGCAGTACTTC. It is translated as CASISGTSNSHEQYF.

CDR3 bases: TGTGCTAGTGGTTTTCCCACAGGGGCTGATGGCTACACCTTC. Translating it yields CASGFPTGADGYTF. The rearrangement joins TRBV12-5 to TRBJ1-2; 7 nucleotides align to TRBD1. V dropped 3 bases and J dropped 6; count of bases not matched to a gene: 7. There are 14 residues in the CDR3. The germline CDR1 and CDR2 sequences are LGHNT and FRNRAP.

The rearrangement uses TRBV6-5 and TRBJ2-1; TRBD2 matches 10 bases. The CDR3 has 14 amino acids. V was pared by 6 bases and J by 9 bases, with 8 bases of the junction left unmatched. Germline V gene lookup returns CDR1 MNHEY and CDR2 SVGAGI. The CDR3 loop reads CASRTGTSVGEQFF. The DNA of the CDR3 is TGTGCCAGCAGGACCGGGACTAGCGTGGGTGAGCAGTTCTTC.

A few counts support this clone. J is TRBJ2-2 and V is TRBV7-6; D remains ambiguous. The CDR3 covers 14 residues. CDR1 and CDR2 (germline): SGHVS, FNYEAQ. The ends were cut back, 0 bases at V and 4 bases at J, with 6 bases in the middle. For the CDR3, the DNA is TGTGCCAGCAGCTTAGCGCCCAGCACCGGGGAGCTGTTTTTT. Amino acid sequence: CASSLAPSTGELFF.

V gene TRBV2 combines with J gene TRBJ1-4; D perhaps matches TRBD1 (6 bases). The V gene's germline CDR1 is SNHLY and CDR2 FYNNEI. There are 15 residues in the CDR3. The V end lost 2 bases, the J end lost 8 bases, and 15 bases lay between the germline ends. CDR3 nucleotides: TGTGCCAGCAGTGAATTAAGGGGGTCAAAGGAAAAACTGTTTTTT. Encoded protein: CASSELRGSKEKLFF.

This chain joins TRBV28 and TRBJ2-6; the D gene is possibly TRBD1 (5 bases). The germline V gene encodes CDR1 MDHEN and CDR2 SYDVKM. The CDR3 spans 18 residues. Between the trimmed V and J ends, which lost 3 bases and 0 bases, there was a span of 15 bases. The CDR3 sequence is CASSFPTALLSGANVLTF. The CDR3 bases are TGTGCCAGCAGTTTCCCGACAGCGCTACTCTCTGGGGCCAACGTCCTGACTTTC.

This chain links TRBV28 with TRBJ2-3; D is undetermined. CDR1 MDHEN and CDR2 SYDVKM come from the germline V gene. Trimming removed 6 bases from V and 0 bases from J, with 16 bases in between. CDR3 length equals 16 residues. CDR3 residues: CASRTSWVMSTDTQYF. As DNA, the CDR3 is TGTGCCAGCAGGACATCTTGGGTTATGAGCACAGATACGCAGTATTTT.

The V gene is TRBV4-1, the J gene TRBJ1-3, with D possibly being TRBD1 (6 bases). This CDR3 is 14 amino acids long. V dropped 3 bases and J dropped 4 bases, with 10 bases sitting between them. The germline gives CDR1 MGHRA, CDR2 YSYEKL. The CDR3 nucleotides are TGCGCCAGCAGCCAGGGGGCGGACGGAAACACCATATATTTT. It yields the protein CASSQGADGNTIYF.

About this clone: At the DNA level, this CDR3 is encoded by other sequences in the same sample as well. The CDR3 loop reads CASSITQATNEKLFF. CDR3 DNA sequence: TGTGCCAGTAGTATCACCCAGGCAACTAATGAAAAACTGTTTTTT. The chain joins TRBV19 to TRBJ1-4; D unclear. Germline V gene lookup returns CDR1 LNHDA and CDR2 SQIVND (reference sequence). The CDR3 totals 15 residues. Trimming pared 3 bases from V and 0 bases from J, leaving 8 bases between. The full variable domain, in which reference TRBV19 and TRBJ1-4 provide the parts outside the CDR3, is DGGITQSPKYLFRKEGQNVTLSCEQNLNHDAMYWYRQDPGQGLRLIYYSQIVNDFQKGDIAEGYSVSREKKESFPLTVTSAQKNPTAFYLCASSITQATNEKLFFGSGTQLSVL.

The CDR3 sequence is CASSHRGLDTEAFF. The CDR3 bases are TGTGCCAGTAGTCACAGGGGTTTGGACACTGAAGCTTTCTTT. V is TRBV19 and J is TRBJ1-1, with TRBD1 matching 7 bases. The CDR3 has 14 residues. Germline trimming cut 5 bases from V and 3 bases from J; bases unmatched to any gene: 6. The germline gives CDR1 LNHDA, CDR2 SQIVND (reference sequence).

In DNA, the CDR3 is TGTGCCAGTAGCCTCGGGACAACTTACAATGAGCAGTTCTTC. This codes for CASSLGTTYNEQFF. The chain links TRBV19 to TRBJ2-1, with D perhaps TRBD1 (6 bases). The germline gives CDR1 LNHDA, CDR2 SQIVND (reference sequence). The CDR3 contains 14 residues. The V end lost 6 bases, the J end lost 4 bases, and 13 bases lay between the germline ends. The full variable domain, with the rest looked up from reference TRBV19 and TRBJ2-1, is DGGITQSPKYLFRKEGQNVTLSCEQNLNHDAMYWYRQDPGQGLRLIYYSQIVNDFQKGDIAEGYSVSREKKESFPLTVTSAQKNPTAFYLCASSLGTTYNEQFFGPGTRLTVL.

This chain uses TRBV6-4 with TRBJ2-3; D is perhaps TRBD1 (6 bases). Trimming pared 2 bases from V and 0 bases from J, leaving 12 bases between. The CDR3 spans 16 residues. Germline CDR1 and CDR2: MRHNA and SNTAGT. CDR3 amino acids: CASSDQGPASTDTQYF. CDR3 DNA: TGTGCCAGCAGTGACCAGGGGCCCGCGAGCACAGATACGCAGTATTTT.

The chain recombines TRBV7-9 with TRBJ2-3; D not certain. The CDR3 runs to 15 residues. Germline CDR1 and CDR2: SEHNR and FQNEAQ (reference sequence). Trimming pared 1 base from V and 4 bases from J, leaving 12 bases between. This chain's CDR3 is CASSLVTGRSDTQYF. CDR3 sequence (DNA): TGTGCCAGCAGCTTAGTGACGGGTCGGTCAGATACGCAGTATTTT.

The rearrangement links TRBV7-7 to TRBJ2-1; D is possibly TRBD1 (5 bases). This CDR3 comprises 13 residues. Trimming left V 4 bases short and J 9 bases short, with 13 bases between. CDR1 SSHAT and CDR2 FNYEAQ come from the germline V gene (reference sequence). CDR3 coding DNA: TGTGCCAGCAGCTCCACATCAGGGCCTGAGCAGTTCTTC. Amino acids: CASSSTSGPEQFF.

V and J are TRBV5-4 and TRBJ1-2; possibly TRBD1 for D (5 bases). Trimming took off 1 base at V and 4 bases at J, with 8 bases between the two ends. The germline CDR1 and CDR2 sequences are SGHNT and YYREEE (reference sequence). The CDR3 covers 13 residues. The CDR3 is CASSLSRAYGYTF. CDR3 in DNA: TGTGCCAGCAGCTTGAGCAGGGCCTATGGCTACACCTTC.

The CDR3 here is CASSIPRTGWNTEAFF. DNA of the CDR3: TGTGCCAGTAGTATACCCCGGACAGGATGGAACACTGAAGCTTTCTTT. The gene calls are TRBV19 and TRBJ1-1; 7 bases map to TRBD1. The CDR3 contains 16 residues. Germline V CDR1 and CDR2: LNHDA, SQIVND (reference sequence). The V and J ends lost 2 bases and 1 base, in that order; junction bases with no gene match: 7.

The CDR3 sequence is CASSLRTPRDEQYF. DNA for the CDR3: TGTGCCAGCAGCCTCCGAACCCCCCGAGACGAGCAGTACTTC. The J gene is TRBJ2-7, the V gene TRBV6-1; D is uncertain. From germline, CDR1 is MNHNS and CDR2 SASEGT. Trimming left V 6 bases short and J 5 bases short, with 17 bases between. The CDR3 is 14 residues long.

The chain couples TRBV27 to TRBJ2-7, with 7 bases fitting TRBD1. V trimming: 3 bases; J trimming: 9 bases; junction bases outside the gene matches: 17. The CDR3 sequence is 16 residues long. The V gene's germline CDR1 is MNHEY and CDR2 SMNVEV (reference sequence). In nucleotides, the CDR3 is TGTGCCAGCAGTTTCATCCGGGACAGAAGTAGTAAAGGGCAGTACTTC. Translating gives CASSFIRDRSSKGQYF.

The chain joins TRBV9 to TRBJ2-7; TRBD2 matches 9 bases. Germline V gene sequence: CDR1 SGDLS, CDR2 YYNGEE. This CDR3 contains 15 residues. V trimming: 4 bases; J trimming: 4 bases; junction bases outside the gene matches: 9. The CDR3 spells CASSPGGGAPYEQYF. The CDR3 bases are TGTGCCAGCAGCCCCGGCGGGGGGGCCCCATACGAGCAGTACTTC.

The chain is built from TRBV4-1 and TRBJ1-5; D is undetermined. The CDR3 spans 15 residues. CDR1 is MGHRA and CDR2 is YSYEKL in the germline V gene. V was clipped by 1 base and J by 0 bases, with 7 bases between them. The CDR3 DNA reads TGCGCCAGCAGCCAAGCAGCGAATAGCAATCAGCCCCAGCATTTT. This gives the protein CASSQAANSNQPQHF.